These 18 T cell receptor beta chains were all obtained from the same sample, sequenced in a study of blood T cell repertoires in COVID-19. Profiled with immunoSEQ multiplex PCR; TCRdb holds only in-frame clones, not every one. The table has tens of thousands of clones, about 80% seen once. The sequenced material came from peripheral blood. These receptors were obtained from a human donor in a cohort sampled during active COVID-19.

This chain uses TRBV5-1 with TRBJ2-4, with 9 bases identical to TRBD1. The CDR3 is made up of 14 amino acids. The ends lost 4 bases at V and 6 bases at J; junction bases unmatched: 5. Germline CDR1 reads SGHRS; CDR2 reads YFSETQ. Here the CDR3 reads CASSGTGGRNIQYF. The CDR3 region has the DNA TGCGCCAGCAGCGGAACAGGGGGCAGAAACATTCAGTACTTC.

The CDR3 loop reads CASSIGARETQYF. The CDR3 nucleotides are TGTGCCAGCTCAATAGGGGCGCGAGAGACCCAGTACTTC. This chain joins TRBV18 and TRBJ2-5; D is possibly TRBD1 (5 bases). With 5 bases removed from V and 4 bases from J, the gap between germline ends came to 11 bases. The germline gives CDR1 KGHSH, CDR2 LQKENI. The CDR3 runs 13 residues.

This clone was detected only a few times. This rearrangement joins TRBV28 to TRBJ2-5; TRBD1 might be the D (6 bases). Trimming stripped 6 bases from V and 2 bases from J, with 10 bases between. The germline V gene encodes CDR1 MDHEN and CDR2 SYDVKM. This CDR3 is 13 amino acids long. CDR3 sequence: CASRAQGQETQYF. Here the CDR3 DNA reads TGTGCCAGCAGAGCCCAGGGGCAAGAGACCCAGTACTTC. Combining the CDR3 with reference TRBV28 and TRBJ2-5 gives the whole variable domain DVKVTQSSRYLVKRTGEKVFLECVQDMDHENMFWYRQDPGLGLRLIYFSYDVKMKEKGDIPEGYSVSREKKERFSLILESASTNQTSMYLCASRAQGQETQYFGPGTRLLVL.

This clone turned up a few times. The chain joins TRBV7-2 to TRBJ2-2; 7 nucleotides agree with TRBD1. Germline assignment: CDR1 SGHTA and CDR2 FQGNSA. This CDR3 has 15 amino acids. The J segment lost 3 bases and the V segment lost 2 bases, leaving 3 bases of the junction unmatched. CDR3 amino acids: CASSLRQGHTGELFF. CDR3 coding DNA: TGTGCCAGCAGCTTACGACAGGGACACACCGGGGAGCTGTTTTTT.

Only one count was recorded for this clone. This rearrangement joins TRBV7-2 to TRBJ2-7; 8 bases map to TRBD1. V dropped 1 base and J dropped 6; count of bases not matched to a gene: 8. The CDR3 has 15 amino acids. The V gene's germline CDR1 is SGHTA and CDR2 FQGNSA. The chain's CDR3 is CASSLDRTGTREQYF. The DNA for the CDR3 is TGTGCCAGCAGCTTAGACCGGACAGGGACTCGCGAGCAGTACTTC.

This clone has a single count. The chain has TRBV7-9 and TRBJ2-7; D might be TRBD1 (5 bases). Germline CDR1 SEHNR, CDR2 FQNEAQ (reference sequence). CDR3 length: 15 residues. Trimming removed 2 bases from V and 1 base from J, with 12 bases in between. The CDR3 is CASSLSGSGSYEQYF. The CDR3 coding sequence is TGTGCCAGCAGCTTATCAGGGTCTGGGTCCTACGAGCAGTACTTC. Together with reference TRBV7-9 and TRBJ2-7, the CDR3 gives the full variable domain: DTGVSQNPRHKITKRGQNVTFRCDPISEHNRLYWYRQTLGQGPEFLTYFQNEAQLEKSRLLSDRFSAERPKGSFSTLEIQRTEQGDSAMYLCASSLSGSGSYEQYFGPGTRLTVT.

The V gene is TRBV29-1, the J gene TRBJ2-3; TRBD2 aligns across 8 bases. With V trimmed by 3 bases and J by 4 bases, 12 bases remained unmatched. Germline CDR1 SQVTM, CDR2 ANQGSEA. CDR3 length: 16 residues. The CDR3 region is CSVEGIAGLSPDTQYF. The CDR3 DNA follows: TGCAGCGTTGAGGGGATAGCGGGACTATCTCCAGATACGCAGTATTTT.

The chain uses TRBV19 and TRBJ2-1; the D is unclear. Germline CDR1 and CDR2: LNHDA and SQIVND (reference sequence). The CDR3 is 12 amino acids. V shed 1 base and J shed 7 bases, with 5 bases lying between them. CDR3 amino acids: CASSIGRNEQFF. The CDR3 nucleotides are TGTGCCAGTAGTATAGGGCGGAATGAGCAGTTCTTC.

The rearrangement joins TRBV29-1 to TRBJ1-1, with 8 bases aligning to TRBD1. The CDR3 totals 14 residues. V dropped 5 bases and J dropped 1; count of bases not matched to a gene: 6. Germline CDR1 SQVTM, CDR2 ANQGSEA. CDR3 sequence (DNA): TGCAGCGTTTCTCCCGGACAGGGGAACACTGAAGCTTTCTTT. This gives the protein CSVSPGQGNTEAFF.

The rearrangement links TRBV4-2 to TRBJ1-2; unclear D gene. In germline, CDR1 is LGHNA, CDR2 YNFKEQ. V was cut by 2 bases and J by 7 bases, with 14 bases left in between. There are 14 residues in the CDR3. The CDR3 sequence: CASSQRREGAGYTF. In DNA, the CDR3 is TGTGCCAGCAGCCAACGACGCGAAGGAGCTGGCTACACCTTC.

V is TRBV7-8 and J is TRBJ2-1; 7 bases are a match to TRBD2. The germline gives CDR1 SGHVS, CDR2 FQNEAQ. The CDR3 extends over 12 amino acids. Trimming took 5 bases from V and 10 from J; bases not matched to a gene: 5. The CDR3 loop is CASSPWGGEQFF. Written as DNA, the CDR3 is TGTGCCAGCAGCCCCTGGGGGGGGGAGCAGTTCTTC.

This clone was seen only a few times. The gene calls are TRBV6-2 or TRBV6-3 and TRBJ1-5; 7 nucleotides line up with TRBD1. From germline, CDR1 is MNHEY and CDR2 SVGEGT. V lost 3 bases and J lost 2; bases outside the gene matches: 4. The CDR3 has 15 amino acids. CDR3 protein: CASSYTGTGNQPQHF. In DNA form, the CDR3 reads TGTGCCAGCAGTTATACCGGGACAGGCAATCAGCCCCAGCATTTT.

The chain joins TRBV16 to TRBJ1-5; D remains ambiguous. Trimming removed 0 bases at V and 6 bases at J, with 6 bases between. CDR1 KGHSY and CDR2 FQNENV come from the germline V gene. This CDR3 contains 13 residues. DNA of the CDR3: TGTGCCAGCAGCCAATCGGGAGGTCAGCCCCAGCATTTT. Its translation is CASSQSGGQPQHF.

The chain links TRBV29-1 to TRBJ1-1, with 8 bases lining up with TRBD1. Looked up from germline, CDR1 is SQVTM and CDR2 is ANQGSEA. This CDR3 has 13 amino acids. Trimming cost V 7 bases and J 5 bases; bases outside gene matches: 9. The CDR3 loop reads CSAWTGRLTEAFF. CDR3 nucleotide sequence: TGCAGCGCCTGGACAGGGAGGTTAACTGAAGCTTTCTTT.

The chain employs TRBV4-3 and TRBJ2-1; no clear D gene. The CDR3 totals 13 residues. CDR1 and CDR2 (germline): LGHNA, YSLEER. The V gene lost 0 bases and the J gene lost 5 bases, with 5 bases spanning the gap. The CDR3 spells CASSQEENNEQFF. CDR3 sequence (DNA): TGCGCCAGCAGCCAAGAAGAGAACAATGAGCAGTTCTTC.

The chain joins TRBV11-3 to TRBJ1-1; the D gene is possibly TRBD1 (6 bases). Germline V lookup: CDR1 SGHNT, CDR2 YENEEA. This CDR3 has 13 residues. Trimming pared 3 bases from V and 4 bases from J, leaving 9 bases between. As DNA, the CDR3 is TGTGCCAGCAGCTTGACAGGTCTCACTGAAGCTTTCTTT. Translating it yields CASSLTGLTEAFF.

J is TRBJ2-2 and V is TRBV28; 7 nucleotides line up with TRBD1. This CDR3 has 13 amino acids. With 10 bases clipped from V and 0 bases from J, the junction kept 2 bases outside the gene matches. CDR1 and CDR2 (germline): MDHEN, SYDVKM. The CDR3 nucleotides read TGTGCCAACCAGGGGGCGAACACCGGGGAGCTGTTTTTT. Translated: CANQGANTGELFF. The full variable domain, in which reference TRBV28 and TRBJ2-2 provide the parts outside the CDR3, is DVKVTQSSRYLVKRTGEKVFLECVQDMDHENMFWYRQDPGLGLRLIYFSYDVKMKEKGDIPEGYSVSREKKERFSLILESASTNQTSMYLCANQGANTGELFFGEGSRLTVL.

This clone was seen more than once but under ten times. This chain links TRBV7-9 with TRBJ1-5; D not resolved. The germline V gene has CDR1 SEHNR and CDR2 FQNEAQ (reference sequence). The CDR3 covers 15 residues. V was cut by 1 base and J by 2 bases, with 9 bases left in between. CDR3 residues: CASSLGYGGNQPQHF. The CDR3, as DNA: TGTGCCAGCAGCTTAGGGTACGGAGGCAATCAGCCCCAGCATTTT.